In this sample, the clone carrying this T cell receptor (beta chain) turned up a few times. Its specificity is not known. It was via CD45RO/CCR7/CD25/CD127/CD95/CD27 that CD4+ naive, central memory, regulatory and stem cell-like memory cells were sorted. This sample is part of a study of beta chain features in type 1 diabetes. The study, taken as a whole, reports: In the patient group, naive, central memory and Treg TCRB repertoires seemed more alike than in the healthy donor group.

With 5 bases removed from V and 7 bases from J, the gap between germline ends came to 17 bases. Germline V lookup: CDR1 SGHDN, CDR2 FVKESK. CDR3 length: 15 amino acids. Investigators reverse transcribed all isolated RNA, so they sequenced expressed TCRB transcripts. TCRdb keeps only in-frame clones here, not all; method: immunoSEQ multiplex PCR. This sample has hundreds of thousands of clones, with around 28% found just once. The chain recombines TRBV14 with TRBJ1-4; D possibly corresponds to TRBD1 (5 bases). This TCR came from a man younger than 30 in good health. The sequenced material came from naive CD4+ T cells from blood. The CDR3 protein is CASSSQRDRVEKLFF. As DNA, the CDR3 is TGTGCCAGCAGCTCCCAGAGGGACCGGGTTGAAAAACTGTTTTTT.